A single sample gave rise to the 20 T cell receptor beta chains below, sequenced in a study of Ad26.COV2.S vaccination and SARS-CoV-2 variants. Treatment meaning: around 19 received Ad26.COV2.S at low or high dose, single or two shots; about 5 received placebo; per-sample allocation not given. Collection of samples fell on day 63 after the first vaccine or placebo injection. Libraries were prepared by immunoSEQ multiplex PCR; TCRdb keeps only in-frame clonotypes and omits some of them. The sample consists of hundreds of thousands of clones, 85% of them appearing once. Specimen: peripheral blood, collected in a trial of Ad26.COV2.S vaccine versus placebo. All receptors derive from a person between 18 and 60 years old who received the Ad26.COV2.S COVID-19 vaccine or a placebo.

This clone was counted only a few times. The J gene is TRBJ2-1, the V gene TRBV5-1; D is perhaps TRBD1 or TRBD2 (6 bases each). Germline V gene sequence: CDR1 SGHRS, CDR2 YFSETQ. With 3 bases removed from V and 0 bases from J, the gap between germline ends came to 10 bases. The CDR3 is made up of 15 amino acids. CDR3 residues: CASSSGGSSYNEQFF. Written as DNA, the CDR3 is TGCGCCAGCAGCTCCGGGGGCAGCTCCTACAATGAGCAGTTCTTC.

This clone was seen a few times. The chain joins TRBV5-4 to TRBJ2-4, with a weak D call TRBD1 (6 bases). CDR3 size: 18 residues. Germline V gene lookup returns CDR1 SGHNT and CDR2 YYREEE (reference sequence). Trimming took 2 bases from V and 0 from J, leaving 18 bases between them. The CDR3 DNA is TGTGCCAGCAGCTTTGGGTCGAGGGGGACCCTAGCCAAAAACATTCAGTACTTC. Translating gives CASSFGSRGTLAKNIQYF.

J is TRBJ2-3 and V is TRBV5-1; a possible D gene is TRBD1 (6 bases). Germline lookup yields CDR1 SGHRS and CDR2 YFSETQ. Trimming left V 5 bases short and J 5 bases short, with 12 bases between. This CDR3 has 13 amino acids. CDR3 protein: CASRTGYEDTQYF. The CDR3 DNA reads TGCGCCAGCAGGACAGGTTACGAAGATACGCAGTATTTT. Looking up the rest from reference TRBV5-1 and TRBJ2-3 gives the full variable domain: KAGVTQTPRYLIKTRGQQVTLSCSPISGHRSVSWYQQTPGQGLQFLFEYFSETQRNKGNFPGRFSGRQFSNSRSEMNVSTLELGDSALYLCASRTGYEDTQYFGPGTRLTVL.

This sequence joins TRBV30 and TRBJ1-5; D not certain. CDR3 size: 13 residues. Germline CDR1 is GTSNPN and CDR2 is SVGIG (reference sequence). Trimming left V 5 bases short and J 5 bases short, with 13 bases between. The CDR3: CAWASSGYQPQHF. Written as DNA, the CDR3 is TGTGCCTGGGCCTCGTCGGGGTATCAGCCCCAGCATTTT.

This sequence joins TRBV9 and TRBJ1-3; weak D call: TRBD1 (5 bases). This CDR3 is built from 16 residues. V lost 0 bases, J lost 0 bases, and 10 bases lay in between. CDR1 and CDR2 (germline): SGDLS, YYNGEE. The CDR3 DNA sequence: TGTGCCAGCAGCGTAGGGGGCAGCCTCTCTGGAAACACCATATATTTT. Protein sequence: CASSVGGSLSGNTIYF.

J is TRBJ2-7 and V is TRBV6-2 or TRBV6-3; D is perhaps TRBD1 (6 bases). Germline assignment: CDR1 MNHEY and CDR2 SVGEGT. The ends were cut back, 6 bases at V and 6 bases at J, with 18 bases in the middle. The CDR3 length is 14 residues. CDR3 residues: CASSRTRSGVEQYF. The CDR3 DNA reads TGTGCCAGCAGCCGCACCAGGTCAGGGGTCGAGCAGTACTTC.

The chain uses TRBV6-2 or TRBV6-3 and TRBJ1-5; maybe TRBD1 (6 bases). CDR1 and CDR2 from the germline V gene are MNHEY and SVGEGT. This CDR3 has 16 amino acids. V lost 6 bases and J lost 5, with 20 bases in between. The CDR3 loop is CASSEGQHRPDQPQHF. The CDR3 DNA reads as TGTGCCAGCAGCGAAGGACAGCACCGTCCAGATCAGCCCCAGCATTTT.

The chain carries TRBV7-2 and TRBJ2-4; the D gene could be TRBD1 or TRBD2 (5 bases each). The CDR3 is made up of 11 amino acids. Trimming left V 5 bases short and J 11 bases short, with 10 bases between. The germline gives CDR1 SGHTA, CDR2 FQGNSA. The CDR3: CASSLGRVQYF. CDR3 nucleotides: TGTGCCAGCAGCCTGGGACGGGTTCAGTACTTC.

The CDR3 nucleotides are TGTGCCAGCAGGCAGGGACTACCCCAAAGAGGCGGGGAGCTGTTTTTT. It yields the protein CASRQGLPQRGGELFF. The chain employs TRBV27 and TRBJ2-2; the match to TRBD2 covers 7 bases. The CDR3 loop spans 16 amino acids. Looked up from germline, CDR1 is MNHEY and CDR2 is SMNVEV (reference sequence). Unmatched junction bases numbered 14, after V lost 6 bases and J lost 7 bases.

This clone was seen a few times. This sequence joins TRBV18 and TRBJ2-1; 10 bases agree with TRBD1. There are 15 residues in the CDR3. With V trimmed by 4 bases and J by 6 bases, 6 bases remained unmatched. The germline gives CDR1 KGHSH, CDR2 LQKENI. The CDR3 is CASSQTGQGSNEQFF. DNA of the CDR3: TGTGCCAGCTCACAAACGGGACAGGGGTCCAATGAGCAGTTCTTC.

This chain joins TRBV3-1 (or the pseudogene TRBV3-2) and TRBJ2-7; 8 nucleotides align to TRBD1. This CDR3 has 14 residues. Germline CDR1 and CDR2: LGHDT and YNNKEL (reference sequence). With V trimmed by 5 bases and J by 4 bases, 7 bases remained unmatched. The DNA of the CDR3 is TGTGCCAGCAGCGGAGACAGGGGTAGATACGAGCAGTACTTC. Residues: CASSGDRGRYEQYF.

This chain links TRBV5-1 with TRBJ1-2, with TRBD1 matching 7 bases. In germline, CDR1 is SGHRS, CDR2 YFSETQ. The CDR3 runs 13 residues. The V segment lost 4 bases and the J segment 3 bases; nucleotides outside the gene matches: 3. DNA of the CDR3: TGCGCCAGCAGCCAGGGGACAGACTATGGCTACACCTTC. This gives the protein CASSQGTDYGYTF.

The rearrangement joins TRBV12-3 or TRBV12-4 to TRBJ2-2, with D perhaps TRBD1 or TRBD2 (5 bases each). This CDR3 comprises 13 residues. Trimming stripped 5 bases from V and 8 bases from J, with 12 bases between. For the CDR3, the DNA is TGTGCCAGCAGTGACCTCGGGACGGGGGAGCTGTTTTTT. This sequence encodes CASSDLGTGELFF.

V gene TRBV11-2 combines with J gene TRBJ2-5; a weak D match, TRBD1 (6 bases). Germline assignment: CDR1 SGHAT and CDR2 FQNNGV. The CDR3 contains 14 residues. Deletions cut 2 bases from V and 1 base from J, with 8 bases between. The CDR3 protein is CASSLLDSQETQYF. DNA for the CDR3: TGTGCCAGCAGCTTATTGGACAGCCAAGAGACCCAGTACTTC.

The gene calls are TRBV7-2 and TRBJ1-1; a possible D gene is TRBD1 (6 bases). This CDR3 comprises 15 residues. The ends were cut back, 5 bases at V and 10 bases at J, with 23 bases in the middle. Germline CDR1 SGHTA, CDR2 FQGNSA. The CDR3 here is CASSPSGTPLGGAFF. CDR3 nucleotides: TGTGCCAGCAGCCCCTCCGGGACTCCTTTAGGGGGAGCTTTCTTT.

This sequence joins TRBV27 and TRBJ2-1; 8 nucleotides match TRBD1. CDR3 length: 16 amino acids. From germline, CDR1 is MNHEY and CDR2 SMNVEV (reference sequence). V was pared by 5 bases and J by 5 bases, with 11 bases of the junction left unmatched. In DNA form, the CDR3 reads TGTGCCAGCAGTATCCGACAGGGGCTGTCGGACAATGAGCAGTTCTTC. Translation: CASSIRQGLSDNEQFF.

This clone was observed a single time. The chain joins TRBV4-1 to TRBJ2-7; a possible D gene is TRBD2 (6 bases). V was trimmed by 3 bases and J by 2 bases, leaving 14 bases between them. The germline V gene has CDR1 MGHRA and CDR2 YSYEKL. The CDR3 has 15 amino acids. CDR3 bases: TGCGCCAGCAGCCAGGGACTTACATTCGCCTACGAGCAGTACTTC. Its translation: CASSQGLTFAYEQYF.

This rearrangement joins TRBV5-6 to TRBJ2-6; D possibly corresponds to TRBD1 (5 bases). CDR3 size: 15 residues. Germline V gene lookup returns CDR1 SGHDT and CDR2 YYEEEE. V lost 4 bases to trimming and J lost 0 bases, with 8 bases between them. The CDR3 sequence: CASSPGASGANVLTF. DNA for the CDR3: TGTGCCAGCAGCCCTGGGGCCTCTGGGGCCAACGTCCTGACTTTC.

V gene TRBV7-8 combines with J gene TRBJ2-1, with 9 bases identical to TRBD1. The CDR3 contains 15 residues. The trim removed 4 bases at V and 4 bases at J, leaving 5 bases unmatched. Germline V CDR1 and CDR2: SGHVS, FQNEAQ. The CDR3 reads CASSSPGTGYNEQFF. The CDR3 coding sequence is TGTGCCAGCAGCTCCCCCGGGACAGGGTACAATGAGCAGTTCTTC.

The rearrangement joins TRBV6-5 to TRBJ1-4, with D perhaps TRBD1 (5 bases). The CDR3 length is 14 residues. The V gene's germline CDR1 is MNHEY and CDR2 SVGAGI. V dropped 8 bases and J dropped 5 bases, with 15 bases sitting between them. The CDR3 region is CASRGEGYNEKLFF. DNA for the CDR3: TGTGCCAGCCGGGGGGAGGGTTACAATGAAAAACTGTTTTTT.